What follows describes a single TCR beta chain. CDR1 LGHNA and CDR2 YNFKEQ come from the germline V gene. There are 15 residues in the CDR3. With V trimmed by 4 bases and J by 2 bases, 4 bases remained unmatched. Study processing details: Reference gene primers were amplified, and this amplification served to estimate nucleated cell counts. The protocol was immunoSEQ multiplex PCR, while the TCRdb copy is restricted to in-frame clones and leaves out a portion. V, J and clone size are taken as reported in that table, and D and trimming were inferred from the DNA itself. This sample yields about 67,000 clones, of which around 90% are seen a single time; around 20% belongs to the top ten. These data originate in a study of blood T cell repertoires in COVID-19. Overall study context: Donors in the United States, Italy and Spain gave samples during acute or convalescent COVID-19.

V is TRBV4-2 and J is TRBJ2-2, with 7 bases that match TRBD1. The receptor was isolated from a woman older than 75 with acute or convalescent COVID-19. Sequencing used peripheral blood. The CDR3 nucleotides read TGTGCCAGCAGCCTAGGACAGGATAACACCGGGGAGCTGTTTTTT. Its protein is CASSLGQDNTGELFF.